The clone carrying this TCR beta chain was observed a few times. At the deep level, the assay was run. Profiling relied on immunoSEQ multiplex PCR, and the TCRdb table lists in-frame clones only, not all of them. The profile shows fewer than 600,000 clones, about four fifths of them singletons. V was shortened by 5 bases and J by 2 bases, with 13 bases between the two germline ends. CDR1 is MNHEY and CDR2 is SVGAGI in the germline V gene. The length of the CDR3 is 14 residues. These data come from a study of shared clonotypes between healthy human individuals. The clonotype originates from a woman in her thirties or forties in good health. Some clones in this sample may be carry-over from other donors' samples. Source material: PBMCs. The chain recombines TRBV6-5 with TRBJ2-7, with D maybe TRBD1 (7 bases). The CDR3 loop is CASSPQGGPYEQYF. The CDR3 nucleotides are TGTGCCAGCAGTCCTCAGGGGGGACCCTACGAGCAGTACTTC.